Described below is a single T cell receptor beta chain sequence and its context. Its antigen remains unidentified. The sample comes from a study of cytomegalovirus exposure and HLA in healthy donors. Study-level results: Presence/absence analyses assumed roughly uniform sequencing depth across donors. Among the CMV-associated chains, three were confirmed in vitro as specific for CMV antigens.

Primers included in the PCR were 60 Vbeta and 13 Jbeta primers. Method: immunoSEQ multiplex PCR; TCRdb's copy keeps in-frame clones and lacks some. The sample holds about 130,000 clones, about 82% seen once. The clonotype comes from a female donor in good health and CMV-seropositive. The source material was PBMCs.

The CDR3 DNA sequence: TGTGCCAGCAGGCTCCCAAGGGAGAGGGACAGGGTAGTCACTGAAGCTTTCTTT. Its protein is CASRLPRERDRVVTEAFF. V usage is TRBV7-9 and J usage is TRBJ1-1; TRBD1 matches 9 bases. CDR1 is SEHNR and CDR2 is FQNEAQ in the germline V gene (reference sequence). The length of the CDR3 is 18 residues. Trimming took 6 bases from V and 4 from J; bases not matched to a gene: 18.